A selection of T cell receptor beta chains follows, all from one sample in a study of Ad26.COV2.S vaccination and SARS-CoV-2 variants. Assay: immunoSEQ multiplex PCR; the TCRdb copy retains only in-frame clones and omits some. Of around 350,000 clones listed, about 91% are singletons. Material: peripheral blood, obtained after recovery from COVID-19. These receptors were obtained from a human donor who had recovered from COVID-19. Each CDR3 is given with its conserved first and last residue. D genes are given only for firm matches. A clone size is listed for some rows: how often the clone was seen (once, few, many), or a class if it is expanded.

V gene	J gene	clone size	D gene	CDR3 protein	CDR3 DNA
TRBV9	TRBJ2-3	NA	TRBD2	CASSPGGGNTDTQYF	TGTGCCAGCAGCCCCGGCGGGGGGAACACAGATACGCAGTATTTT
TRBV9	TRBJ1-3	NA	NA	CASSVDGSTSGNTIYF	TGTGCCAGCAGCGTAGACGGGAGTACCTCTGGAAACACCATATATTTT
TRBV10-2	TRBJ1-1	few	TRBD1	CASTEGGQRTEAFF	TGCGCCAGCACCGAAGGGGGACAGCGCACTGAAGCTTTCTTT
TRBV6-6	TRBJ2-5	once	NA	CASSLAGTRETQYF	TGTGCCAGCAGTTTAGCAGGGACGAGAGAGACCCAGTACTTC
TRBV11-3	TRBJ2-3	NA	NA	CASSLPAPTDTQYF	TGTGCCAGCAGCTTACCGGCCCCCACAGATACGCAGTATTTT
TRBV27	TRBJ1-6	NA	TRBD1	CASSDRPGQGNSPLHF	TGTGCCAGCAGTGATAGACCGGGACAGGGAAATTCACCCCTCCACTTT
TRBV5-1	TRBJ2-5	NA	TRBD1	CASSFSGGEGQETQYF	TGCGCCAGCAGCTTCTCAGGGGGCGAGGGACAAGAGACCCAGTACTTC
TRBV24-1	TRBJ1-2	NA	NA	CATSDLPGHRNYGYTF	TGTGCCACCAGTGATTTGCCCGGACACCGTAACTATGGCTACACCTTC
TRBV4-1	TRBJ1-4	NA	NA	CASSQDQINEKLFF	TGCGCCAGCAGCCAAGACCAGATTAATGAAAAACTGTTTTTT
TRBV9	TRBJ2-3	NA	NA	CASSEVPRDTQYF	TGTGCCAGCAGCGAGGTCCCGCGGGATACGCAGTATTTT
TRBV6-6	TRBJ2-5	NA	NA	CASSPGRVETQYF	TGTGCCAGCAGCCCCGGACGTGTAGAGACCCAGTACTTC
TRBV19	TRBJ2-3	NA	TRBD1	CASSPPGQGSTDTQYF	TGTGCCAGTAGCCCCCCGGGACAGGGGAGCACAGATACGCAGTATTTT
TRBV10-3	TRBJ1-4	NA	TRBD1	CAISGDRRNEKLFF	TGTGCCATCAGTGGGGACAGGAGAAACGAAAAACTGTTTTTT
TRBV9	TRBJ2-2	once	TRBD1	CASSSDRGGTGELFF	TGTGCCAGCAGCTCGGACAGGGGTGGGACCGGGGAGCTGTTTTTT
TRBV7-2	TRBJ2-3	NA	TRBD2	CASSPRAGGILTDTQYF	TGTGCCAGCAGCCCAAGGGCGGGGGGGATTCTTACAGATACGCAGTATTTT
TRBV27	TRBJ2-3	NA	NA	CASSFSGAGPTDTQYF	TGTGCCAGCAGTTTCTCTGGGGCGGGGCCCACAGATACGCAGTATTTT
TRBV20-1	TRBJ2-1	NA	NA	CSGIAINEQFF	TGCAGTGGCATAGCTATCAATGAGCAGTTCTTC
TRBV6-6	TRBJ1-2	NA	TRBD1	CASSPVRDRVDGYTF	TGTGCCAGCAGCCCCGTCCGGGACAGGGTCGATGGCTACACCTTC
TRBV11-2	TRBJ2-3	once	NA	CASSLDAWDHGRTDTQYF	TGTGCCAGCAGCTTAGATGCTTGGGACCATGGAAGGACAGATACGCAGTATTTT
TRBV27	TRBJ1-1	NA	NA	CASSLVRGVSMNTEAFF	TGTGCCAGCAGTTTAGTCAGAGGGGTCTCAATGAACACTGAAGCTTTCTTT